This T cell receptor beta chain comes out of a study of T-cell reconstitution after alpha-beta-depleted transplantation in children. Whole-study findings and limits: When one year had passed after transplant, most T-cell counts and diversity came from newly produced T cells. Some patients owed their high day-60 TCRbeta diversity to surviving recipient T cells and thymic progenitors. In patients about two months after transplant, alpha-beta T cells reportedly arose from several hundred expanded graft clones.

For this clonotype: Its cognate antigen is unknown.

For TCRbeta, the library was prepared with unique molecular identifiers. TCRdb processed the PCR reads anew with MiXCR; each CDR3 protein has one entry. The sample holds approximately 500,000 distinct CDR3 sequences, 25% to 30% seen once. The germline V and J ends were trimmed by 2 bases and 2 bases, with 12 bases remaining between them. Germline CDR1 is MDHEN and CDR2 is SYDVKM. This CDR3 comprises 16 residues. This receptor was taken from a boy less than two years old with Wiskott-Aldrich syndrome, due to receive a stem cell transplant. The chain recombines TRBV28 with TRBJ2-2, with D unclear. The sample consisted of PBMCs, taken before TCRalphabeta/CD19-depleted stem cell transplant. The CDR3 loop is CASSLRGPGNTGELFF. CDR3 nucleotides: TGTGCCAGCAGTTTACGTGGGCCCGGAAACACCGGGGAGCTGTTTTTT. The full variable domain, its missing parts supplied by reference TRBV28 and TRBJ2-2, is DVKVTQSSRYLVKRTGEKVFLECVQDMDHENMFWYRQDPGLGLRLIYFSYDVKMKEKGDIPEGYSVSREKKERFSLILESASTNQTSMYLCASSLRGPGNTGELFFGEGSRLTVL.